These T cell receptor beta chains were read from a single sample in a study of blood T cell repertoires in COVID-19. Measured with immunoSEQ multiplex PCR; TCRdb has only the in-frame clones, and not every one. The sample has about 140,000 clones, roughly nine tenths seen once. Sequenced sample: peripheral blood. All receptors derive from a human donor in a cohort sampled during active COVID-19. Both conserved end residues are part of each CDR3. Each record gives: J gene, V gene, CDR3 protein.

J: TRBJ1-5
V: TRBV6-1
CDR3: CASSDRQGVWSQHF

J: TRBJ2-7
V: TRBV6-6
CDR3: CASSHREYEQYF

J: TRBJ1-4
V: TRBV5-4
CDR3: CASSPQGTFEKLFF

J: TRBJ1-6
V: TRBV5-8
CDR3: CASSPVHVGWSSYNSPLHF

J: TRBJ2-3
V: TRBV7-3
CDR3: CASSRGGTGTDTQYF

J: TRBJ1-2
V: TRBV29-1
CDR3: CSVEPGTNYGYTF

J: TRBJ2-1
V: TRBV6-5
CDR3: CASSYGDYNEQFF

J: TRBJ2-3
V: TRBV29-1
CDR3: CSAFSTDTQYF

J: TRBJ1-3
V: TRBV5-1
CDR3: CASSLDGQGQGNTIYF

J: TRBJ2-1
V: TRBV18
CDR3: CASSPTLAGVGEQFF

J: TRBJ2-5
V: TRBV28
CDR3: CASSLPRTSGEQETQYF

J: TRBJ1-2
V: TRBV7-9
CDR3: CASSLGGRQGGYGYTF

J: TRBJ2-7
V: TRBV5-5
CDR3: CASSTGQGRHEQYF

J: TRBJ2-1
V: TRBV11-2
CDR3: CASSLGRVSYNEQFF

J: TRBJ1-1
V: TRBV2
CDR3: CASSPTGTYTEAFF

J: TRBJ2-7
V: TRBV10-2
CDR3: CASSDPQVGQYF

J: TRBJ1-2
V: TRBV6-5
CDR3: CASSYTAGTSLGGYTF

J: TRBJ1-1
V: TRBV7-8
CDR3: CASSLGYRNTEAFF

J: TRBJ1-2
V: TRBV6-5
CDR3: CASSYSGLHYGYTF

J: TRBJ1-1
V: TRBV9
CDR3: CASSAQSGPGRRVEAFF

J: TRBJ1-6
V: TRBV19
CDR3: CASTMGGPLSNSPLHF

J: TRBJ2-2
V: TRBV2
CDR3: CAIGTGQTGELFF

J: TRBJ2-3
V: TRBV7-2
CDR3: CASSPREGRNTDTQYF

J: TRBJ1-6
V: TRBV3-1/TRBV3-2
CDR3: CASSQNSGTGGSPLHF